These 10 T cell receptor beta chains were sequenced from one sample in a study of T cells expressing NK-cell markers. TCRdb reprocessed the 5' RACE reads, with one entry per CDR3 protein and no DNA. The table for this sample gives about 150,000 distinct CDR3 sequences. The sequenced sample was blood T cells: a sorted CD56 or NKG2C T cell subset, CD4+ or CD8+ T cells, or bulk PBMC T cells (not recorded which). The source is a woman between 45 and 65 years old in good health.

This chain links TRBV7-9 with TRBJ2-2; TCRdb names TRBD1, which stays unverified in the absence of DNA. CDR1 SEHNR and CDR2 FQNEAQ come from the germline V gene (reference sequence). The CDR3 length is 16 residues. The chain's CDR3 is CASSDFTGTGDGELFF.

The chain links TRBV30 to TRBJ1-1. Per germline, CDR1 GTSNPN and CDR2 SVGIG (reference sequence). The CDR3 spans 15 residues. CDR3 sequence reads: CAWSRGRQMNTEAFF.

J is TRBJ1-1 and V is TRBV7-9. Germline CDR1 SEHNR, CDR2 FQNEAQ (reference sequence). This CDR3 is built from 13 residues. CDR3 region: CASRKSMNTEAFF.

The chain carries TRBV6-1 and TRBJ2-3; as DNA is missing, the TRBD1 call by TCRdb cannot be tested. The CDR3 length is 16 residues. Germline CDR1 is MNHNS and CDR2 is SASEGT. The CDR3 spells CASSDGDRGREDTQYF.

The chain carries TRBV10-3 and TRBJ2-5; TCRdb designates TRBD1, a call that cannot be tested without DNA. CDR3 length equals 16 residues. Germline lookup yields CDR1 ENHRY and CDR2 SYGVKD. CDR3: CAISDPTGRSEETQYF.

The chain links TRBV6-6 to TRBJ2-3. This CDR3 contains 12 residues. Germline-derived CDR1 and CDR2 are MNHNY and SVGAGI (reference sequence). The CDR3: CASSLSVDTQYF.

The chain has TRBV12-3 or TRBV12-4 and TRBJ2-3. The CDR3 runs to 14 residues. CDR3 sequence reads: CASSLGHFTDTQYF.

The V call is TRBV29-1, the J call TRBJ2-5; TCRdb's D gene call, TRBD2, goes unchecked for lack of DNA. Germline assignment: CDR1 SQVTM and CDR2 ANQGSEA. CDR3 length: 15 residues. The CDR3 spells CSVEDRGAIQETQYF.

The chain joins TRBV27 to TRBJ2-3; lacking DNA, the TRBD2 call made by TCRdb goes unchecked. The CDR3 spans 16 residues. CDR1 and CDR2 (germline): MNHEY, SMNVEV (reference sequence). The chain's CDR3 is CASSLGGGYLTDTQYF.

The J gene is TRBJ2-3, the V gene TRBV2; checking the TCRdb D call of TRBD2 is not possible without DNA. Germline V lookup: CDR1 SNHLY, CDR2 FYNNEI. This CDR3 has 14 amino acids. Here the CDR3 reads CASEGQGGTDTQYF.